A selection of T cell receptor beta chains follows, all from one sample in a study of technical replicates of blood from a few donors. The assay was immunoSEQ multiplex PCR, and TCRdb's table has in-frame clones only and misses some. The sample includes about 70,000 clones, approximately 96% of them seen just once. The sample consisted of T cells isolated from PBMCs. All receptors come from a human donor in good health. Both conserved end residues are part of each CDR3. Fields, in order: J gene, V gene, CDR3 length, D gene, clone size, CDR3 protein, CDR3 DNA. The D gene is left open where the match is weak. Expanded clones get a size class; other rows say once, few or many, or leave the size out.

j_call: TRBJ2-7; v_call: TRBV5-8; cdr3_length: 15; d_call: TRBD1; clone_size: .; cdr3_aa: CASRDRDRGRLEQYF; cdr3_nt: TGTGCCAGCAGGGATAGGGACAGGGGGCGCCTCGAGCAGTACTTC
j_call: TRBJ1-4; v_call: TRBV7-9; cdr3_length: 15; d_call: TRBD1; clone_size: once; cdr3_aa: CASRPPGQLNEKLFF; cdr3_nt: TGTGCCAGCAGACCCCCGGGACAGTTAAATGAAAAACTGTTTTTT
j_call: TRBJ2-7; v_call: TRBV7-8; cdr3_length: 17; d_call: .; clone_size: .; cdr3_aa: CASSLNRVPTSSYEQYF; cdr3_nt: TGTGCCAGCAGCTTAAACCGGGTACCCACAAGCTCCTACGAGCAGTACTTC
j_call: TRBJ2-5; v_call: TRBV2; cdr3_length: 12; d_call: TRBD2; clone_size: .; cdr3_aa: CASSVGLENRYF; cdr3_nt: TGTGCCAGCAGTGTGGGACTAGAGAATCGGTACTTC
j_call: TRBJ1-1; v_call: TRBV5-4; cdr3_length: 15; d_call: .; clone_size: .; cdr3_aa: CASSSTGGLSTEAFF; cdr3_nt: TGTGCCAGCAGCTCAACTGGGGGACTTAGCACTGAAGCTTTCTTT
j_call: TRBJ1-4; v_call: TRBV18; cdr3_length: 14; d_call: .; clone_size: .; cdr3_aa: CASSLPGAGEKLFF; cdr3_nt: TGTGCCAGCTCACTCCCTGGGGCAGGCGAAAAACTGTTTTTT
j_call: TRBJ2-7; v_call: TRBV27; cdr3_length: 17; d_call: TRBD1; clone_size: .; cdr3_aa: CASSMNYKTGFSYEQYF; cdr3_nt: TGTGCCAGCAGTATGAACTATAAGACAGGGTTCTCCTACGAGCAGTACTTC
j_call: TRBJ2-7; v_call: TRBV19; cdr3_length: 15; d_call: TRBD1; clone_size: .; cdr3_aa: CASSPRTGSSYEQYF; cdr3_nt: TGTGCCAGTAGTCCTAGGACAGGTTCCTCCTACGAGCAGTACTTC
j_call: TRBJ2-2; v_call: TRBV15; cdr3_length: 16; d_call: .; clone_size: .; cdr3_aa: CATSSLQGVRSGELFF; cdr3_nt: TGTGCCACCAGCAGCTTACAGGGAGTCAGGTCCGGGGAGCTGTTTTTT
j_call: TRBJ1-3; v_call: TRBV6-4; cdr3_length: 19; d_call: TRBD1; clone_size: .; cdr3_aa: CASTRTGSHPLSAGNTIYF; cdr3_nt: TGTGCCAGCACCCGGACAGGTTCTCACCCCTTGTCTGCGGGAAACACCATATATTTT
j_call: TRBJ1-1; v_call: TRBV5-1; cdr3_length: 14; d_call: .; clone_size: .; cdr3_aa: CASSLAVMNTEAFF; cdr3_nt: TGCGCCAGCAGCTTGGCCGTTATGAACACTGAAGCTTTCTTT
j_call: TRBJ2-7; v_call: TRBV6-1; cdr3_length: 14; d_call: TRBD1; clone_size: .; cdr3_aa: CASSPPDRVYEQYF; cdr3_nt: TGTGCCAGCAGTCCCCCCGACAGGGTCTACGAGCAGTACTTC
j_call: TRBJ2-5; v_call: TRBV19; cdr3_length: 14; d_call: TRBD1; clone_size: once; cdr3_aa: CASSGNTGEETQYF; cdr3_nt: TGTGCCAGTAGTGGGAATACAGGGGAGGAGACCCAGTACTTC
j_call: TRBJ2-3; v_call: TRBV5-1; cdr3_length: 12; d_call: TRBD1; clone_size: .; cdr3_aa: CASSLEGQQQYF; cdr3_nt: TGCGCCAGCAGCTTGGAGGGACAGCAGCAGTATTTT